The subject of this entry is one TCR beta chain. The target antigen is unknown. The CDR3 consists of 16 residues. Trimming pared 3 bases from V and 6 bases from J, leaving 18 bases between. Per germline, CDR1 KGHSH and CDR2 LQKENI. Profiling relied on immunoSEQ multiplex PCR, and the TCRdb table lists in-frame clones only, not all of them. The table records some 21,000 clones, roughly 80% of them present only once. These data originate in a study of immune evolution from preneoplasia to lung adenocarcinoma. Study-wide results and limits: Normal lung had highest clonality; later lesions appeared denser, more diverse.

This chain joins TRBV18 and TRBJ1-5; weak D call: TRBD1 (6 bases). This TCR derives from a person aged 55 to 75 with lung adenocarcinoma. Sequenced input: FFPE invasive lung adenocarcinoma tissue. CDR3 protein: CASSPPGGGAGQPQHF. The CDR3 DNA sequence: TGTGCCAGCTCACCTCCCGGCGGGGGGGCCGGTCAGCCCCAGCATTTT.